Listed here are 9 T cell receptor beta chains from one sample, sequenced in a study of response to subunit inactivated influenza vaccine. TCRdb reanalysed the RT-PCR reads using MiXCR and keeps one entry per CDR3 protein. The table shows around 530,000 distinct CDR3 sequences, with over 9.5% occurring only once. The source material was PBMCs from blood, sampled on the day of vaccination. These receptors originate from a man aged 50 or older who received an inactivated influenza vaccine.

This clonotype occurred a few times. Relative to the germline gene, one junction end is altered; a read error may explain this. In nucleotides, the CDR3 is TGTGCCAGCACATTATCGGGGGAGCTGTTCTTC. This translates into CASTLSGELFF. The chain joins TRBV12-3 or TRBV12-4 to TRBJ2-1, with D tentatively TRBD2 (6 bases). The CDR3 has 11 residues.

This clonotype was observed at least ten times. The rearrangement joins TRBV18 to TRBJ2-5, with D possibly TRBD2 on 6 matching bases. Deletions cut 8 bases from V and 5 bases from J, with 15 bases between. Germline CDR1 KGHSH, CDR2 LQKENI. This CDR3 spans 13 amino acids. The DNA for the CDR3 is TGTGCCAGCAGTCCACCGGGGAGGGAGACCCAGTACTTC. Translated, it gives CASSPPGRETQYF.

The chain couples TRBV7-6 to TRBJ2-7; a weak D match, TRBD2 (6 bases). CDR3 length equals 16 residues. The V end lost 1 base, the J end lost 0 bases, and 13 bases lay between the germline ends. Germline lookup yields CDR1 SGHVS and CDR2 FNYEAQ. The CDR3: CASSLEVAVSSYEQYF. Here the CDR3 DNA reads TGTGCCAGCAGCTTAGAGGTAGCGGTAAGCTCCTACGAGCAGTACTTC. Full variable domain (outside the CDR3, taken from reference TRBV7-6 and TRBJ2-7): GAGVSQSPRYKVTKRGQDVALRCDPISGHVSLYWYRQALGQGPEFLTYFNYEAQQDKSGLPNDRFSAERPEGSISTLTIQRTEQRDSAMYRCASSLEVAVSSYEQYFGPGTRLTVT.

In its sample, this clonotype was seen a few times. The chain recombines TRBV2 with TRBJ2-7; D not certain. Trimming removed 8 bases from V and 6 bases from J, with 14 bases in between. Germline assignment: CDR1 SNHLY and CDR2 FYNNEI. The CDR3 contains 12 residues. This CDR3 reads CASRRPPGEQYF. CDR3 coding DNA: TGTGCCAGCCGACGTCCTCCGGGCGAGCAGTACTTC.

V gene TRBV6-2 or TRBV6-3 combines with J gene TRBJ2-5; D unresolved. This CDR3 comprises 15 residues. Germline V gives CDR1 MNHEY, CDR2 SVGEGT. The V and J ends lost 3 bases and 5 bases respectively, with 16 bases between them. The CDR3 protein is CASSYPTALGETQYF. The CDR3 DNA sequence: TGTGCCAGCAGTTATCCCACAGCGTTGGGGGAGACCCAGTACTTC.

The chain has TRBV29-1 and TRBJ1-4, with unresolved D. CDR3 size: 13 residues. Germline V gene lookup returns CDR1 SQVTM and CDR2 ANQGSEA. V gave up 7 bases and J gave up 2 bases, with 11 bases separating them. Here the CDR3 reads CSAISKTNEKLFF. DNA of the CDR3: TGCAGCGCGATATCCAAGACTAATGAAAAACTGTTTTTT.

This clonotype was recorded at least ten times. The chain carries TRBV3-1 and TRBJ1-4; no clear D gene. The V gene's germline CDR1 is LGHDT and CDR2 YNNKEL (reference sequence). The CDR3 covers 12 residues. The germline V and J ends were trimmed by 3 bases and 8 bases, with 7 bases remaining between them. This chain's CDR3 is CASSHRSEKLFF. The CDR3 bases are TGTGCCAGCAGCCACCGGAGCGAAAAACTGTTTTTT.

V gene TRBV5-1 combines with J gene TRBJ1-4; 7 nucleotides line up with TRBD1. The CDR3 contains 15 residues. Germline V CDR1 and CDR2: SGHRS, YFSETQ. Germline trimming cut 1 base from V and 4 bases from J; bases unmatched to any gene: 4. The CDR3 reads CASSLTGVNNEKLFF. The CDR3 DNA sequence: TGCGCCAGCAGCTTGACAGGGGTCAATAATGAAAAACTGTTTTTT.

This clonotype has more than one count but fewer than ten. The CDR3 sequence: CSARARGKPYNEQFF. The CDR3 nucleotides read TGCAGTGCTAGAGCCAGGGGCAAACCGTACAATGAGCAGTTCTTC. The rearrangement joins TRBV20-1 to TRBJ2-1, with D tentatively TRBD1 (6 bases). The CDR3 sequence is 15 residues long. Trimming stripped 1 base from V and 4 bases from J, with 14 bases between. Germline-derived CDR1 and CDR2 are DFQATT and SNEGSKA (reference sequence).